The 2 T cell receptor beta chains below were found in one sample sequenced in a study of T-cell reconstitution after alpha-beta-depleted transplantation in children. A library of TCRbeta sequences, prepared with unique molecular identifiers, was generated. TCRdb reprocessed the PCR reads with MiXCR, giving one entry per CDR3 protein. Of about 17,000 distinct CDR3 sequences in the sample, under 6.5% are singletons; the top ten hold about 6.3%. This sample comprised PBMCs, obtained before TCRalphabeta/CD19-depleted stem cell transplant. The receptors originated from a boy aged 10-17 years with acute lymphoblastic leukemia, due to receive a stem cell transplant.

This clonotype was found many times. This chain joins TRBV2 and TRBJ1-5; 8 bases are a match to TRBD1. V lost 7 bases, J lost 7 bases, and 6 bases stayed unmatched. This CDR3 has 13 amino acids. The germline V gene encodes CDR1 SNHLY and CDR2 FYNNEI. The CDR3 DNA is TGTGCCAGCAAAGGACAGGGTTGGCAGCCCCAGCATTTT. It specifies CASKGQGWQPQHF.

This clonotype was counted at least ten times. V is TRBV7-9 and J is TRBJ2-7, with D possibly being TRBD1 (6 bases). Germline V gene lookup returns CDR1 SEHNR and CDR2 FQNEAQ (reference sequence). Trimming cost V 6 bases and J 4 bases, with 13 bases left between them. The CDR3 spans 13 residues. The CDR3 sequence is CASRPGHQYEQYF. Written as DNA, the CDR3 is TGTGCCAGCAGACCGGGACACCAGTACGAGCAGTACTTC.